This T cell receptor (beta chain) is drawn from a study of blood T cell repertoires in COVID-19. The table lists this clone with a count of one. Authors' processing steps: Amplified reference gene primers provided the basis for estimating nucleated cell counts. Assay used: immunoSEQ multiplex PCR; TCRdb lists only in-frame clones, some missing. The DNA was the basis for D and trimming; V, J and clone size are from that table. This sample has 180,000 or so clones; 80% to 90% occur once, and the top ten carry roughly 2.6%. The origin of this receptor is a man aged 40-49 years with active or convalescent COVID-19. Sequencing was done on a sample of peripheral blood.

CDR3 protein: CASSPPVRRAGANVLTF. CDR3 coding DNA: TGTGCCAGCAGCCCCCCGGTCAGAAGAGCGGGGGCCAACGTCCTGACTTTC. This chain joins TRBV7-2 and TRBJ2-6; D unresolved. CDR3 length: 17 residues. V was shortened by 5 bases and J by 4 bases, with 18 bases between the two germline ends. The germline V gene has CDR1 SGHTA and CDR2 FQGNSA.